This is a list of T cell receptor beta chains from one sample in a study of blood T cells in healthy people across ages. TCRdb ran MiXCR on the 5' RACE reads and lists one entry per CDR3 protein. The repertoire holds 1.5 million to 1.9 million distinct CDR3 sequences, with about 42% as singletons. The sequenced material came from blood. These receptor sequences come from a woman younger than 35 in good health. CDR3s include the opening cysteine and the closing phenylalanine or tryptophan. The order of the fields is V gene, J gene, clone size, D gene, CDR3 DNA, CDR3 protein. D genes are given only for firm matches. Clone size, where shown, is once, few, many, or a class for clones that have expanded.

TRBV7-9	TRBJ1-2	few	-	TGTGCCAGCAGCTGGCTACAGGGCGATGGCTACACCTTC	CASSWLQGDGYTF
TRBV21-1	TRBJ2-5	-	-	TGTGCCAGCAGCAAAGTCAGTAGCGGGAGCTACAATGAGCAGTACTTC	CASSKVSSGSYNEQYF
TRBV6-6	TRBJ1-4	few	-	TGTGCCAGCAGTTCGGGGCCCGGGAGTTTCGCTAATGAAAAACTGTTTTTT	CASSSGPGSFANEKLFF
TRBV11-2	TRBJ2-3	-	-	TGTGCCAGCGCCCCGACGTTTAATACGCAGTATTTT	CASAPTFNTQYF
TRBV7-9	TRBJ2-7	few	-	TGTGCCAGCAGCTGGGTTGAGCAGACTAATTCCTACGAGCAGTACTTC	CASSWVEQTNSYEQYF
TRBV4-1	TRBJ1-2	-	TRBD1	TGCGCCAGCAGCCAAGTTCGGGACAGGACCTATGGCTACACCTTC	CASSQVRDRTYGYTF
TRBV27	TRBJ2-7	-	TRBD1	TGTGCCAGCAGTCCTGGCAGGGGACAGGCTTCCTACGAGCAGTACTTC	CASSPGRGQASYEQYF
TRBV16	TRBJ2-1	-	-	TGTGCCAGCAGCCGGGACGGGATTAAGTGGGGCTCCTACAATGAGCAGTTCTTC	CASSRDGIKWGSYNEQFF
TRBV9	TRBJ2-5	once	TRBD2	TGTGCCAGCAGCGCCCCGGGACTAGATTCGAGTGAGCGGTACTTC	CASSAPGLDSSERYF
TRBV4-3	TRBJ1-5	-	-	TGCGCCAGCAGCCAAGAAAGGCTTATCCAGCCCCAGCATTTT	CASSQERLIQPQHF
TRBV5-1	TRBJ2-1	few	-	TGCGCCAGCAGCCTACGACAGGTTATCTACAATGAGCAGTTCTTC	CASSLRQVIYNEQFF
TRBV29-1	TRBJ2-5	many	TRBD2	TGCAGCGGACTAGCGGGAGGTGCAGAGACCCAGTACTTC	CSGLAGGAETQYF
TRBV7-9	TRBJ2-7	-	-	TGTGCCAGCAGCTTAGGGCCCGGGAAAGAGGCCAACGAGCAGTACTTC	CASSLGPGKEANEQYF
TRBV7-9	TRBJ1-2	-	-	TGTGCCAGCACCTCTTTTTGGGGCGATCAAAGCTATGGCTACACCTTC	CASTSFWGDQSYGYTF
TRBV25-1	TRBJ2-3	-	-	TGTGCCAGCAGTGAACAGCCCGGGAGTACGCAGTATTTT	CASSEQPGSTQYF
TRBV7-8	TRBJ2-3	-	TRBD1	TGTGCCAGCACCCTGCCACGGACAGGGCGTCATACGCAGTATTTT	CASTLPRTGRHTQYF
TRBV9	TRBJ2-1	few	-	TGTGCCAGCAGCGTCGGGACACTCAATGAGCAGTTCTTC	CASSVGTLNEQFF
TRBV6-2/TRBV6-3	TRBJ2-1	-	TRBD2	TGTGCCAGCAGTTTCGGGGAGGGAGCCTACAATGAGCAGTTCTTC	CASSFGEGAYNEQFF
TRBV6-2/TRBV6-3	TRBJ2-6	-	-	TGTGCCAGCAGTTTGCCCCCGCCAAACCTGGGGCGTGGGGCCAACGTCCTGACTTTC	CASSLPPPNLGRGANVLTF
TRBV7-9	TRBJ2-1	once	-	TGTGCCAGCAGCTTAGCTGCGCGGGGTTGGAATGAGCAGTTCTTC	CASSLAARGWNEQFF
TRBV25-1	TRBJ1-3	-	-	TGTGCCAGCAGTGGTGGAAACACCATATATTTT	CASSGGNTIYF
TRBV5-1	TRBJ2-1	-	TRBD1	TGCGCCAGCAGCTCAGTGACAGGGGGCTACAATGAGCAGTTCTTC	CASSSVTGGYNEQFF
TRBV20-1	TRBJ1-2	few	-	TGCAGTGCTAGAGATTTCCAGGGCGGTGGCTACACCTTC	CSARDFQGGGYTF
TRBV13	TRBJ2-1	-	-	TGTGCCAACAGCCTCGCCCATGAGCAGTTCTTC	CANSLAHEQFF
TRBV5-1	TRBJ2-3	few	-	TGCGCCAGCAGCTTGGATAAAATCACAGATACGCAGTATTTT	CASSLDKITDTQYF
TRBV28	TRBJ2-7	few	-	TGTGCCAGCAGTCCCGCCGCCGGGCGCCCTTACGAGCAGTACTTC	CASSPAAGRPYEQYF
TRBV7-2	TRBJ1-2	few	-	TGTGCCAGCAGCCACAGGGCTCGCGGCTACACCTTC	CASSHRARGYTF